This is a list of T cell receptor beta chains from one sample in a study of T cell changes during pregnancy in multiple sclerosis. Sequencing used immunoSEQ multiplex PCR; TCRdb keeps in-frame clones, though not all of them. The profile shows tens of thousands of clones, around 91% of them singletons. The sequencing here drew on CD8+ T cells from peripheral blood mononuclear cells, taken in the third trimester of pregnancy. The receptors come from a female donor with multiple sclerosis, enrolled in a pregnancy study. Each CDR3 is given with its conserved first and last residue. D genes are given only for firm matches. Clone size is stated in some rows and not others, as once, few, many or a class when expanded.

NA	TRBJ2-1	NA	TRBV7-9	CASSSAAEQFF	TGTGCCAGCAGCAGCGCGGCTGAGCAGTTCTTC
NA	TRBJ2-7	TRBD1	TRBV5-8	CASSPEVDRGISYEQYF	TGTGCCAGCAGCCCAGAGGTGGACAGGGGGATCTCCTACGAGCAGTACTTC
NA	TRBJ1-5	NA	TRBV19	CASSTRRGSNQPQHF	TGTGCCAGTAGTACCAGAAGGGGAAGCAATCAGCCCCAGCATTTT
NA	TRBJ1-1	NA	TRBV10-2	CASSATGGNTEAFF	TGCGCCAGCAGTGCCACCGGGGGGAACACTGAAGCTTTCTTT
NA	TRBJ1-5	NA	TRBV27	CASSLDTYQPQHF	TGTGCCAGCAGTTTGGACACCTATCAGCCCCAGCATTTT
NA	TRBJ1-2	NA	TRBV12-5	CASGPTGGLMGYGYTF	TGTGCTAGTGGTCCAACCGGGGGACTTATGGGCTATGGCTACACCTTC
NA	TRBJ2-2	NA	TRBV5-8	CASSLTGTYTGELFF	TGTGCCAGCAGCTTAACAGGGACCTACACCGGGGAGCTGTTTTTT
NA	TRBJ1-3	NA	TRBV9	CASSADGGSGNTIYF	TGTGCCAGCAGCGCCGACGGCGGCTCTGGAAACACCATATATTTT
NA	TRBJ2-7	TRBD1	TRBV27	CASSIVGSTGSGYEQYF	TGTGCCAGCAGTATCGTGGGGTCGACAGGGTCCGGCTACGAGCAGTACTTC
NA	TRBJ1-5	NA	TRBV18	CASSPDQGPQPQHF	TGTGCCAGCTCACCCGATCAGGGGCCCCAGCCCCAGCATTTT
NA	TRBJ2-1	TRBD2	TRBV5-4	CASSLGTSGRAVYNEQFF	TGTGCCAGCAGCTTGGGGACTAGCGGGAGGGCGGTTTACAATGAGCAGTTCTTC
NA	TRBJ1-1	TRBD1	TRBV5-1	CASSTGTGARTTEAFF	TGCGCCAGCAGCACAGGGACAGGAGCGCGTACCACTGAAGCTTTCTTT
NA	TRBJ2-1	TRBD1	TRBV5-6	CASSAFGGQGYNEQFF	TGTGCCAGCAGCGCCTTCGGGGGACAGGGCTACAATGAGCAGTTCTTC
NA	TRBJ2-3	TRBD2	TRBV27	CASSPLTSGGNTDTQYF	TGTGCCAGCAGTCCCCTGACTAGCGGGGGGAACACAGATACGCAGTATTTT
NA	TRBJ2-7	TRBD1	TRBV27	CASSYDRDRIYEQYF	TGTGCCAGCAGTTACGATAGGGACAGGATCTACGAGCAGTACTTC
NA	TRBJ2-7	NA	TRBV6-1	CASSSWGTYEQYF	TGTGCCAGCAGTTCCTGGGGCACCTACGAGCAGTACTTC
once	TRBJ1-5	NA	TRBV5-6	CASSPGGVQPQHF	TGTGCCAGCAGCCCGGGGGGGGTTCAGCCCCAGCATTTT
NA	TRBJ2-2	TRBD2	TRBV19	CASSISGSRAGELFF	TGTGCCAGTAGTATTAGCGGGAGTCGGGCCGGGGAGCTGTTTTTT
NA	TRBJ1-6	NA	TRBV30	CAWSDQGISYNSPLHF	TGTGCCTGGAGCGACCAGGGGATCTCCTATAATTCACCCCTCCACTTT
NA	TRBJ2-1	NA	TRBV29-1	CSAGVYNEQFF	TGCAGCGCCGGGGTCTACAATGAGCAGTTCTTC
medium-sized	TRBJ1-1	NA	TRBV6-5	CASSYRQGGTEAFF	TGTGCCAGCAGTTATAGGCAAGGAGGCACTGAAGCTTTCTTT
NA	TRBJ2-2	NA	TRBV11-3	CASSLGRGGTGELFF	TGTGCCAGCAGCCTTGGAAGAGGGGGCACCGGGGAGCTGTTTTTT
NA	TRBJ2-7	TRBD1	TRBV30	CAWGQGVYEQYF	TGTGCCTGGGGACAGGGGGTATACGAGCAGTACTTC
NA	TRBJ2-3	TRBD2	TRBV2	CASSGTSGGTDTQYF	TGTGCCAGCAGTGGGACTAGCGGGGGAACAGATACGCAGTATTTT